This TCR beta chain is from a study of blood T cell repertoires in COVID-19. In the study overall: COVID-19 samples from acute and convalescent phases originated in the United States, Italy and Spain. The analysed material was cDNA or gDNA that came from T cells, B-cell-depleted T cells, or PBMCs.

V was pared by 1 base and J by 2 bases, with 19 bases of the junction left unmatched. Germline CDR1 is SGDLS and CDR2 is YYNGEE. The CDR3 is 22 amino acids. In the original analysis: How many nucleated cells were present was estimated from reference gene primer amplification. TCRdb's table, derived via immunoSEQ multiplex PCR, lists solely in-frame clones and lacks some. The V and J calls and clone size were taken over from that table, and D and trimming were inferred from the DNA. The table lists 7,300 or so clones, 88% of them singletons, with 5.5% to 7% in the top ten. Sequenced material: peripheral blood. The receptor comes from a woman aged 45 to 65 with active or convalescent COVID-19. This chain connects TRBV9 to TRBJ2-5; 14 nucleotides match TRBD2. The CDR3 protein is CASSVFPSPRLAGGPDQETQYF. CDR3 coding DNA: TGTGCCAGCAGCGTATTTCCATCCCCCCGACTAGCGGGAGGGCCAGATCAAGAGACCCAGTACTTC.